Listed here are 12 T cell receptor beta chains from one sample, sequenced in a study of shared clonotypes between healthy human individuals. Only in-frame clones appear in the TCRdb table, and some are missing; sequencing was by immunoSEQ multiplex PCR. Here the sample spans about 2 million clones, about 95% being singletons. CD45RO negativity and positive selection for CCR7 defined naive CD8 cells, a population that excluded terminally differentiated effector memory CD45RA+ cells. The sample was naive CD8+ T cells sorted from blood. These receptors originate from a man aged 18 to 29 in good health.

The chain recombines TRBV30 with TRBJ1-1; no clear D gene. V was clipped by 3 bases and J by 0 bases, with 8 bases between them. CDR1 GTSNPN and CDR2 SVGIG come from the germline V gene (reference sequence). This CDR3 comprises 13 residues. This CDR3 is CAWRRGVNTEAFF. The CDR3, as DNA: TGTGCCTGGAGGAGAGGAGTGAACACTGAAGCTTTCTTT.

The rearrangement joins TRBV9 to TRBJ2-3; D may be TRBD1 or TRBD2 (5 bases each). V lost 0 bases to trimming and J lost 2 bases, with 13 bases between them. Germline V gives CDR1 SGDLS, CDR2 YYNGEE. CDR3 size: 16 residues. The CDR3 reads CASSVAEGIPTDTQYF. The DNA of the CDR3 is TGTGCCAGCAGCGTAGCCGAGGGGATTCCCACAGATACGCAGTATTTT.

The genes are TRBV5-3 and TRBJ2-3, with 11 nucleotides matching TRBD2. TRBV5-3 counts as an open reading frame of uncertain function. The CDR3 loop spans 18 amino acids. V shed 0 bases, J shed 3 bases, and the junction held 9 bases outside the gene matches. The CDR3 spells CARSLARVGTSGTDTQYF. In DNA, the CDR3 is TGTGCCAGAAGCTTGGCCAGGGTGGGGACTAGCGGTACAGATACGCAGTATTTT.

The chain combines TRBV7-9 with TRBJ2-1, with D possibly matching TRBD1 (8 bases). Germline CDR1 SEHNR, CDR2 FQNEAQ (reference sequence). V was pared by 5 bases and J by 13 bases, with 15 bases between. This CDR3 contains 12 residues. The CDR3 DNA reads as TGTGCCAGCAGCCCGGACAGGGAGGGACAGTTCTTC. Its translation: CASSPDREGQFF.

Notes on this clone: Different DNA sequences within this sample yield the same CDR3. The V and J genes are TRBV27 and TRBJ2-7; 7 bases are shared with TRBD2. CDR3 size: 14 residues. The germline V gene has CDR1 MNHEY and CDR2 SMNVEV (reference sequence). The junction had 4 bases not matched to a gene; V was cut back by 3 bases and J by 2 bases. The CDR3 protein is CASSFGLAAYEQYF. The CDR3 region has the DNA TGTGCCAGCAGTTTCGGCCTAGCGGCCTACGAGCAGTACTTC.

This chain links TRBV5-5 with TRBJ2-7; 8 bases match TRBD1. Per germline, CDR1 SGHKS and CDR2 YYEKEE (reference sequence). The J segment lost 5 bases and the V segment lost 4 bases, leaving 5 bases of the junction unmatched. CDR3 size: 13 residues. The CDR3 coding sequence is TGTGCCAGCAGCGGACAGGGTCGCGACGAGCAGTACTTC. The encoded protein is CASSGQGRDEQYF.

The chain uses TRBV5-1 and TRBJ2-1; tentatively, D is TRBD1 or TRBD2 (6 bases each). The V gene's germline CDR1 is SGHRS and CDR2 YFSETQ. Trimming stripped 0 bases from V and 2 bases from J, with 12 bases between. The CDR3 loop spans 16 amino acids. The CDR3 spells CASSLEGGNPYNEQFF. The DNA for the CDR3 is TGCGCCAGCAGCTTGGAAGGGGGGAATCCCTACAATGAGCAGTTCTTC.

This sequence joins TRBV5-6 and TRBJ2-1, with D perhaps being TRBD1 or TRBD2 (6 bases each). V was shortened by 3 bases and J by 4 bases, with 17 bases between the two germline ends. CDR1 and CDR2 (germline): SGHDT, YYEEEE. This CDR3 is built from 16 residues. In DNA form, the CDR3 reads TGTGCCAGCAGCTCAGGGATGGAGGGGGTATACAATGAGCAGTTCTTC. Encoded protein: CASSSGMEGVYNEQFF.

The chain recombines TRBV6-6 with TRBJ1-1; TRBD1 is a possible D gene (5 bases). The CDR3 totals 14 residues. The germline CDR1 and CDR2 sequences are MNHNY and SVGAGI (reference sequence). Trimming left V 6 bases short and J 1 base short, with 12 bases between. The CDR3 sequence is CASSTDRTNTEAFF. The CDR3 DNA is TGTGCCAGCAGCACCGACAGAACGAACACTGAAGCTTTCTTT.

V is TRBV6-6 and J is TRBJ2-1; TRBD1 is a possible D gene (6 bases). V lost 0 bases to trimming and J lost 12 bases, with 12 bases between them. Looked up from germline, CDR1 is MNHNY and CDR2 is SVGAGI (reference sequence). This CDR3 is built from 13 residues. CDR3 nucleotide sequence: TGTGCCAGCAGTTACTCGAGGGACAAAGGGCAGTTCTTC. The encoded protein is CASSYSRDKGQFF.

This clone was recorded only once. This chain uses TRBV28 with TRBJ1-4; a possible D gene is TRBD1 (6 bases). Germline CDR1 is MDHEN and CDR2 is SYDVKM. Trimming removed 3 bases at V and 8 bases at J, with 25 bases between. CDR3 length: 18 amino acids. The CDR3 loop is CASSLSPIETGGGEKLFF. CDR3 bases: TGTGCCAGCAGTTTGAGCCCGATTGAGACAGGTGGGGGGGAAAAACTGTTTTTT.

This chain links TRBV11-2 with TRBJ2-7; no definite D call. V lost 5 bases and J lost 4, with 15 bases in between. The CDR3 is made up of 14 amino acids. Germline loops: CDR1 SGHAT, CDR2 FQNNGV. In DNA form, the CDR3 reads TGTGCCAGCAGCCCCCATCAGTCCAGATACGAGCAGTACTTC. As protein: CASSPHQSRYEQYF.